The 9 T cell receptor beta chains presented below share a single source sample, sequenced in a study of regulatory T cells in long-lasting Graves disease. Time point specified: persistent/refractory GD, antithyroid drugs over 5 years with positive TRAb. The TCR library was made from RNA that had been extracted from PBMCs in TRIzol. Arm-PCR with iRepertoire HTBI primers amplified the CDR3 regions for these TCR beta libraries. Via MiXCR, TCRdb re-called the multiplex PCR reads, giving one row per CDR3 protein. The sample lists around 400,000 distinct CDR3 sequences, around 20% occurring once. The source material was peripheral blood mononuclear cells (PBMCs), sampled when the disease was refractory, from a patient treated with antithyroid drugs. These TCRs come from a female donor with Graves disease.

This clonotype was counted ten times or more. CDR3 DNA sequence: TGTGCCAGCAGTTACGATCCTAGCGGGAGCGTCAATGAGCAGTTCTTC. This encodes CASSYDPSGSVNEQFF. The chain employs TRBV6-5 and TRBJ2-1, with 10 positions matching TRBD2. The CDR3 length is 16 residues. Germline trimming cut 2 bases from V and 6 bases from J; bases unmatched to any gene: 7. Germline V gene data show CDR1 as MNHEY and CDR2 as SVGAGI.

The chain carries TRBV7-2 and TRBJ1-1, with TRBD1 matching 9 bases. V trimming: 5 bases; J trimming: 3 bases; junction bases outside the gene matches: 4. This CDR3 contains 14 residues. Germline lookup yields CDR1 SGHTA and CDR2 FQGNSA. In DNA, the CDR3 is TGTGCCAGCAGCACAAGGACAGGGGACACTGAAGCTTTCTTT. This encodes CASSTRTGDTEAFF.

This sequence joins TRBV28 and TRBJ2-5; D is perhaps TRBD1 (7 bases). The CDR3 length is 14 residues. Germline V lookup: CDR1 MDHEN, CDR2 SYDVKM. Trimming stripped 6 bases from V and 7 bases from J, with 18 bases between. CDR3 bases: TGTGCCAGCAGCCTTCAGGGGGGAGTGGGGACCCAGTACTTC. Translation gives CASSLQGGVGTQYF.

In its sample, this clonotype was seen a few times. J is TRBJ1-2 and V is TRBV6-2 or TRBV6-3; TRBD1 matches 8 bases. The CDR3 consists of 17 residues. Germline assignment: CDR1 MNHEY and CDR2 SVGEGT. The ends lost 2 bases at V and 4 bases at J; junction bases unmatched: 12. CDR3 nucleotide sequence: TGTGCCAGCAGTTACGGTTTGGCCGGGACAGGAGCCTATGGCTACACCTTC. Translated, it gives CASSYGLAGTGAYGYTF.

This clonotype came up a few times. The chain carries TRBV7-9 and TRBJ2-2; D not resolved. Trimming took off 1 base at V and 1 base at J, with 10 bases between the two ends. The CDR3 extends over 16 amino acids. Germline V gives CDR1 SEHNR, CDR2 FQNEAQ (reference sequence). CDR3 DNA sequence: TGTGCCAGCAGCTTAGGAGTGAGTAGGAACACCGGGGAGCTGTTTTTT. It codes for CASSLGVSRNTGELFF. The full variable domain, its missing parts supplied by reference TRBV7-9 and TRBJ2-2, is DTGVSQNPRHKITKRGQNVTFRCDPISEHNRLYWYRQTLGQGPEFLTYFQNEAQLEKSRLLSDRFSAERPKGSFSTLEIQRTEQGDSAMYLCASSLGVSRNTGELFFGEGSRLTVL.

Comments on this clonotype: A much larger clonotype is one base distant, so this may be a read error. The chain links TRBV4-1 to TRBJ1-5; TRBD1 aligns across 7 bases. After removal of 1 base from V and 5 bases from J, the junction contained 5 bases not matched to a gene. Germline V gene data show CDR1 as MGHRA and CDR2 as YSYEKL. The CDR3 extends over 15 amino acids. The CDR3 DNA follows: TGCGCCAGCAGCCAAGGACAGGGTGGCGATCAGCCCCAGCATTTT. Its protein product is CASSQGQGGDQPQHF.

In its sample, this clonotype was seen a few times. The rearrangement links TRBV5-1 to TRBJ2-5, with a weak D call TRBD1 (5 bases). This CDR3 is built from 13 residues. CDR1 and CDR2 (germline): SGHRS, YFSETQ. V was trimmed by 4 bases and J by 5 bases, leaving 12 bases between them. The DNA of the CDR3 is TGCGCCAGCAGCCTCAGGGTAGGGGAGACCCAGTACTTC. Its protein is CASSLRVGETQYF.

This clonotype appeared a few times. The V call is TRBV29-1, the J call TRBJ2-5; 13 positions match TRBD2. V gave up 4 bases and J gave up 4 bases; unmatched junction bases: 6. CDR1 and CDR2 (germline): SQVTM, ANQGSEA. The CDR3 covers 15 residues. The CDR3 protein is CSVGTSGSWGETQYF. For the CDR3, the DNA is TGCAGCGTTGGGACTAGCGGGAGTTGGGGAGAGACCCAGTACTTC. Full variable domain (outside the CDR3, taken from reference TRBV29-1 and TRBJ2-5): SAVISQKPSRDICQRGTSLTIQCQVDSQVTMMFWYRQQPGQSLTLIATANQGSEATYESGFVIDKFPISRPNLTFSTLTVSNMSPEDSSIYLCSVGTSGSWGETQYFGPGTRLLVL.

This rearrangement joins TRBV7-8 to TRBJ2-5, with 12 bases identical to TRBD2. V was pared by 6 bases and J by 2 bases, with 13 bases of the junction left unmatched. The CDR3 is made up of 18 amino acids. Germline values: CDR1 SGHVS, CDR2 FQNEAQ. CDR3 region: CASRVNRLAGDIQETQYF. DNA for the CDR3: TGTGCCAGCAGAGTCAACAGACTAGCGGGAGATATTCAAGAGACCCAGTACTTC.